Presented here are 3 T cell receptor beta chains from one specimen sequenced in a study of T cell responses to AZD1222 COVID-19 vaccine. Here immunoSEQ multiplex PCR was the method, and the copy in TCRdb shows in-frame clones only, minus some. Of roughly 150,000 clones in the sample, around 90% were seen once. The sequencing here drew on peripheral blood, taken 28 days after the second AZD1222 dose. The receptors here all came from an adult who received the AZD1222 COVID-19 vaccine.

The rearrangement joins TRBV10-2 to TRBJ2-5; 8 nucleotides match TRBD1. This CDR3 contains 16 residues. The germline V gene has CDR1 WSHSY and CDR2 SAAADI. The ends lost 0 bases at V and 5 bases at J; junction bases unmatched: 8. The CDR3 DNA is TGCGCCAGCAGTGAGTCGCGGGCAGGGGGCGCGGAGACCCAGTACTTC. Translating it yields CASSESRAGGAETQYF.

The gene calls are TRBV12-3 or TRBV12-4 and TRBJ2-3; the D gene is possibly TRBD2 (6 bases). The CDR3 runs to 13 residues. Trimming removed 7 bases at V and 1 base at J, with 9 bases between. The DNA for the CDR3 is TGTGCCAGCATAACGGGAGGCACAGATACGCAGTATTTT. It specifies CASITGGTDTQYF.

The chain combines TRBV12-3 or TRBV12-4 with TRBJ2-1; no reliable D call. CDR3 size: 11 residues. V gave up 5 bases and J gave up 8 bases, with 7 bases separating them. As DNA, the CDR3 is TGTGCCAGCAGTCCCTCGGATGAGCAGTTCTTC. This codes for CASSPSDEQFF.